This TCR beta chain was obtained from a study of T cell responses to AZD1222 COVID-19 vaccine. Some clones are missing from TCRdb's copy, which holds only in-frame ones; the method was immunoSEQ multiplex PCR. Among some 150,000 clones listed, roughly 90% were seen once. The CDR3 runs to 17 residues. With 2 bases removed from V and 2 bases from J, the gap between germline ends came to 15 bases. CDR1 and CDR2 (germline): MNHNS, SASEGT. This sequence was found in an adult in good health. The material was peripheral blood, obtained on day 0 of AZD1222 vaccination. The J gene is TRBJ1-4, the V gene TRBV6-1, with D possibly matching TRBD1 (5 bases). The CDR3 DNA follows: TGTGCCAGCAGTGAACTGGTAGGGGTGGGGACTAATGAAAAACTGTTTTTT. Translating it yields CASSELVGVGTNEKLFF.